One and the same sample provided the 31 T cell receptor beta chains below, sequenced in a study of T cell repertoires in cytomegalovirus infection. TCRdb re-called the reads with MiXCR, one entry per CDR3 protein. The sample has about 300,000 distinct CDR3 sequences; roughly 9.3% are singletons. Material for sequencing was PBMCs. These receptors came from a human donor in good health (CMV status not recorded). Some clones in this sample may be carry-over from other donors' samples.

This clonotype was counted at least ten times. The rearrangement joins TRBV7-2 to TRBJ2-5; D is undetermined. V gave up 5 bases and J gave up 7 bases, with 14 bases separating them. The germline gives CDR1 SGHTA, CDR2 FQGNSA. This CDR3 has 13 amino acids. CDR3 bases: TGTGCCAGCAGCCCCGGCCCAAAGGGGACCCAGTACTTC. Protein: CASSPGPKGTQYF.

This clonotype was counted ten times or more. V and J are TRBV12-3 or TRBV12-4 and TRBJ1-2; 12 bases line up with TRBD1. The CDR3 contains 16 residues. The V and J ends lost 8 bases and 6 bases, in that order; junction bases with no gene match: 13. The CDR3 region has the DNA TGTGCCAGCGTCCGGGACAGGGGGCGCGGGGAAGATGGCTACACCTTC. This translates into CASVRDRGRGEDGYTF.

The CDR3 protein is CASTVRGGAEAFF. The CDR3 DNA reads as TGTGCCAGCACTGTGAGGGGGGGCGCTGAAGCTTTCTTT. The rearrangement uses TRBV28 and TRBJ1-1, with a tentative D call TRBD1 (6 bases). V was pared by 7 bases and J by 6 bases, with 15 bases between. Germline CDR1 is MDHEN and CDR2 is SYDVKM. The CDR3 totals 13 residues.

This clonotype was picked up many times. This chain connects TRBV7-2 to TRBJ2-7; no reliable D call. The germline V gene has CDR1 SGHTA and CDR2 FQGNSA. The CDR3 has 13 amino acids. Trimming removed 5 bases from V and 4 bases from J, with 12 bases in between. CDR3 bases: TGTGCCAGCAGCCTAATTAAAGGGTACGAGCAGTACGTC. Translated, it gives CASSLIKGYEQYV.

Ten or more counts support this clonotype. The chain employs TRBV23-1 and TRBJ2-1, with D unclear. TRBV23-1 is given ORF status, its function remaining uncertain. This CDR3 has 11 amino acids. V was pared by 7 bases and J by 8 bases, with 9 bases between. DNA of the CDR3: TGCGCCAGCAAACGGACCGATGAGCAGTTCTTC. As protein: CASKRTDEQFF.

At least ten counts were recorded for this clonotype. Mismatch with germline at one junction end may stem from a read error. The chain is built from TRBV5-1 and TRBJ1-1, with unresolved D. CDR1 is SGHRS, CDR2 YFSETQ, per germline. The CDR3 loop spans 13 amino acids. CDR3 sequence reads: CASTLGGKTEAFF. The DNA for the CDR3 is TGCGCCAGCACCTTGGGCGGGAAGACTGAAGCTTTCTTT.

This clonotype was seen repeatedly, ten times or more. The rearrangement joins TRBV2 to TRBJ2-3; D is uncertain. Germline V gene sequence: CDR1 SNHLY, CDR2 FYNNEI. The V gene lost 5 bases and the J gene lost 6 bases, with 12 bases spanning the gap. CDR3 length: 13 amino acids. This CDR3 is CASSLQNGDTQYF. CDR3 sequence (DNA): TGTGCCAGCAGTCTCCAAAACGGGGATACGCAGTATTTT.

There are a few counts of this clonotype. This chain uses TRBV29-1 with TRBJ2-2; 8 bases are a match to TRBD2. The CDR3 is 14 residues long. Trimming took 4 bases from V and 2 from J; bases not matched to a gene: 3. Germline V gene data show CDR1 as SQVTM and CDR2 as ANQGSEA. CDR3 nucleotides: TGCAGCGTTGGTCTAGCGGGCAACACCGGGGAGCTGTTTTTT. Encoded protein: CSVGLAGNTGELFF.

The sample holds many counts of this clonotype. The chain employs TRBV5-1 and TRBJ1-1; maybe TRBD1 (6 bases). The length of the CDR3 is 17 residues. V gave up 2 bases and J gave up 4 bases, with 21 bases separating them. The germline V gene has CDR1 SGHRS and CDR2 YFSETQ. In DNA form, the CDR3 reads TGCGCCAGCAGCTTCCTCGGGACAATGGGAGGTGGCACTGAAGCTTTCTTT. Translating gives CASSFLGTMGGGTEAFF.

The gene calls are TRBV9 and TRBJ1-6; 7 nucleotides line up with TRBD1. CDR1 and CDR2 (germline): SGDLS, YYNGEE. With V trimmed by 6 bases and J by 9 bases, 15 bases remained unmatched. This CDR3 has 16 amino acids. CDR3 region: CASTPSGQQVGSPLHF. CDR3 in DNA: TGTGCCAGCACTCCATCGGGACAGCAAGTCGGTTCACCCCTCCACTTT. Together with reference TRBV9 and TRBJ1-6, the CDR3 gives the full variable domain: DSGVTQTPKHLITATGQRVTLRCSPRSGDLSVYWYQQSLDQGLQFLIQYYNGEERAKGNILERFSAQQFPDLHSELNLSSLELGDSALYFCASTPSGQQVGSPLHFGNGTRLTVT.

This clonotype appeared many times. The V call is TRBV27, the J call TRBJ2-2; no reliable D call. CDR3 length equals 13 residues. Between the trimmed V and J ends, which lost 6 bases and 4 bases, there was a span of 9 bases. Per germline, CDR1 MNHEY and CDR2 SMNVEV (reference sequence). The CDR3 is CASRKGGTGELFF. As DNA, the CDR3 is TGTGCCAGCAGAAAGGGCGGCACCGGGGAGCTGTTTTTT.

This clonotype was recorded at least ten times. The gene calls are TRBV27 and TRBJ1-1; maybe TRBD1 (6 bases). With 3 bases removed from V and 3 bases from J, the gap between germline ends came to 8 bases. The germline V gene has CDR1 MNHEY and CDR2 SMNVEV (reference sequence). This CDR3 region has 13 residues. CDR3 sequence (DNA): TGTGCCAGCAGTTTCTACAGGGACACTGAAGCTTTCTTT. Protein product: CASSFYRDTEAFF.

There are a few counts of this clonotype. The rearrangement joins TRBV20-1 to TRBJ2-5; 16 bases are shared with TRBD2. This CDR3 spans 17 amino acids. In germline, CDR1 is DFQATT, CDR2 SNEGSKA (reference sequence). V gave up 6 bases and J gave up 5 bases; unmatched junction bases: 12. The CDR3 bases are TGCAGTGCGAAGCCCGGGACTAGCGGGGGGGCGGCGGAGACCCAGTACTTC. Protein: CSAKPGTSGGAAETQYF.

Many counts were recorded for this clonotype. This chain joins TRBV29-1 and TRBJ2-1; no firm D call. Germline V gives CDR1 SQVTM, CDR2 ANQGSEA. This CDR3 is built from 13 residues. The V end lost 2 bases, the J end lost 4 bases, and 9 bases lay between the germline ends. CDR3 sequence: CSVEKGSYNEQFF. The CDR3 bases are TGCAGCGTTGAAAAGGGATCTTACAATGAGCAGTTCTTC.

This clonotype was found many times. The gene calls are TRBV4-1 and TRBJ2-1; TRBD2 matches at 9 bases. The CDR3 is 16 residues long. The germline V gene encodes CDR1 MGHRA and CDR2 YSYEKL. V trimming: 0 bases; J trimming: 5 bases; junction bases outside the gene matches: 5. This CDR3 is CASSQETAGGNNEQFF. The CDR3 region has the DNA TGCGCCAGCAGCCAAGAAACAGCGGGGGGTAACAATGAGCAGTTCTTC.

This clonotype was seen many times. The chain is built from TRBV7-3 and TRBJ1-2; D gene uncertain. Germline V gene lookup returns CDR1 SGHTA and CDR2 FQGTGA. The length of the CDR3 is 13 residues. The V and J ends lost 1 base and 8 bases respectively, with 11 bases between them. The CDR3: CASSLNPVSGYTF. The CDR3 DNA is TGTGCCAGCAGCTTAAATCCGGTATCCGGCTACACCTTC.

This clonotype was observed at least ten times. The rearrangement uses TRBV10-3 and TRBJ1-1; perhaps TRBD1 as D (5 bases). Trimming pared 4 bases from V and 6 bases from J, leaving 18 bases between. The CDR3 runs 15 residues. Per germline, CDR1 ENHRY and CDR2 SYGVKD. CDR3 nucleotides: TGTGCCATCAGTGTTGGTAGGGGAGAGAGGGCTGAAGCTTTCTTT. Translation gives CAISVGRGERAEAFF.

The chain recombines TRBV7-9 with TRBJ1-1; the D gene is possibly TRBD1 (5 bases). V lost 0 bases, J lost 1 base, and 6 bases lay in between. CDR3 length: 14 amino acids. Germline V gives CDR1 SEHNR, CDR2 FQNEAQ (reference sequence). CDR3 amino acids: CASSLAGTNTEAFF. The CDR3 DNA follows: TGTGCCAGCAGCTTAGCGGGGACGAACACTGAAGCTTTCTTT.

This clonotype showed up just a few times. The rearrangement uses TRBV19 and TRBJ1-2; tentatively, D is TRBD1 (6 bases). Trimming left V 8 bases short and J 4 bases short, with 20 bases between. Germline CDR1 reads LNHDA; CDR2 reads SQIVND (reference sequence). The CDR3 is 15 amino acids. The CDR3 DNA is TGTGCCAGTTCTCTCAGCGGGGGCGCGAGCTATGGCTACACCTTC. Its protein product is CASSLSGGASYGYTF.

This clonotype appeared many times. The chain recombines TRBV4-3 with TRBJ2-1; D tentatively reads TRBD1 or TRBD2 (5 bases each). CDR3 size: 13 residues. The V gene's germline CDR1 is LGHNA and CDR2 YSLEER. Trimming took off 4 bases at V and 9 bases at J, with 13 bases between the two ends. CDR3: CASSPETRGEQFF. The DNA for the CDR3 is TGCGCCAGCAGCCCAGAAACTAGGGGTGAGCAGTTCTTC.

This clonotype was seen ten or more times. This chain connects TRBV20-1 to TRBJ1-2; D remains unclear. Trimming removed 5 bases from V and 4 bases from J, with 11 bases in between. There are 12 residues in the CDR3. The germline CDR1 and CDR2 sequences are DFQATT and SNEGSKA (reference sequence). The CDR3, as DNA: TGCAGTGCTCCTCAGTGGATCTATGGCTACACCTTC. This encodes CSAPQWIYGYTF.

This clonotype was counted many times. V usage is TRBV29-1 and J usage is TRBJ2-1, with D perhaps matching TRBD1 or TRBD2 (5 bases each). The V gene's germline CDR1 is SQVTM and CDR2 ANQGSEA. CDR3 length: 14 amino acids. Trimming took 4 bases from V and 0 from J, leaving 10 bases between them. The CDR3 DNA reads TGCAGCGTTGCCGGGACCTTCTCCTACAATGAGCAGTTCTTC. Amino acid sequence: CSVAGTFSYNEQFF.

This clonotype came up a few times. J is TRBJ2-1 and V is TRBV10-2; 10 bases align to TRBD1. This CDR3 region has 16 residues. Germline CDR1 WSHSY, CDR2 SAAADI. Trimming at V came to 7 bases and at J to 9 bases, leaving 15 bases not matched to a gene. This CDR3 reads CASTPPPDRGSGEQFF. CDR3 sequence (DNA): TGCGCCAGCACCCCACCCCCGGACAGGGGGAGTGGTGAGCAGTTCTTC.

The chain carries TRBV5-1 and TRBJ1-1; 7 bases are a match to TRBD1. This CDR3 has 14 residues. Germline CDR1 and CDR2: SGHRS and YFSETQ. V trimming: 3 bases; J trimming: 11 bases; junction bases outside the gene matches: 13. This CDR3 is CASSSRQGERSAFF. In nucleotides, the CDR3 is TGCGCCAGCAGCTCCAGACAGGGCGAACGTTCGGCTTTCTTT. Filled out from reference TRBV5-1 and TRBJ1-1, the complete variable domain reads KAGVTQTPRYLIKTRGQQVTLSCSPISGHRSVSWYQQTPGQGLQFLFEYFSETQRNKGNFPGRFSGRQFSNSRSEMNVSTLELGDSALYLCASSSRQGERSAFFGQGTRLTVV.

This clonotype was counted ten times or more. This rearrangement joins TRBV6-4 to TRBJ2-1, with 7 bases that match TRBD1. Germline V CDR1 and CDR2: MRHNA, SNTAGT. Trimming took 4 bases from V and 8 from J; bases not matched to a gene: 5. The CDR3 totals 13 residues. CDR3 region: CASSGQGKDEQFF. The CDR3 DNA reads as TGTGCCAGCAGTGGACAGGGTAAGGATGAGCAGTTCTTC.

V is TRBV6-6 and J is TRBJ2-7; D is possibly TRBD1 (6 bases). This CDR3 is 14 amino acids long. Deletions cut 6 bases from V and 0 bases from J, with 12 bases between. The germline V gene encodes CDR1 MNHNY and CDR2 SVGAGI (reference sequence). CDR3 region: CASRLTGRSYEQYV. DNA of the CDR3: TGTGCCAGCAGGTTGACAGGCCGCTCCTACGAGCAGTACGTC.

This clonotype appeared many times. The genes are TRBV7-8 and TRBJ2-2, with 9 nucleotides matching TRBD2. Germline-derived CDR1 and CDR2 are SGHVS and FQNEAQ. With 1 base clipped from V and 0 bases from J, the junction kept 6 bases outside the gene matches. The CDR3 has 18 residues. The CDR3 nucleotides read TGTGCCAGCAGCTTAGTAGGTCTAGCGGGGTCGAACACCGGGGAGCTGTTTTTT. Encoded protein: CASSLVGLAGSNTGELFF.

This clonotype was detected ten times or more. This chain links TRBV28 with TRBJ2-1; weak D call: TRBD2 (5 bases). With 3 bases removed from V and 1 base from J, the gap between germline ends came to 10 bases. The germline V gene has CDR1 MDHEN and CDR2 SYDVKM. The CDR3 has 15 residues. The DNA of the CDR3 is TGTGCCAGCAGTTTTCGGGAAGTATCCTACAATGAGCAGTTCTTC. Translated: CASSFREVSYNEQFF.

This rearrangement joins TRBV6-2 or TRBV6-3 to TRBJ2-6; D perhaps matches TRBD1 (5 bases). Trimming left V 0 bases short and J 0 bases short, with 18 bases between. This CDR3 has 20 amino acids. The germline gives CDR1 MNHEY, CDR2 SVGEGT. CDR3 region: CASSYSPKTALSSGANVLTF. The CDR3, as DNA: TGTGCCAGCAGTTACTCTCCGAAGACAGCCCTATCCTCTGGGGCCAACGTCCTGACTTTC.

This clonotype was found many times. The rearrangement joins TRBV7-8 to TRBJ2-3; D perhaps matches TRBD2 (5 bases). CDR3 length equals 13 residues. Germline V CDR1 and CDR2: SGHVS, FQNEAQ. Trimming pared 6 bases from V and 2 bases from J, leaving 9 bases between. The CDR3 spells CASRTGSTDTQYF. CDR3 in DNA: TGTGCCAGCAGAACGGGATCCACAGATACGCAGTATTTT. Complete variable domain (other parts from reference TRBV7-8 and TRBJ2-3): GAGVSQSPRYKVAKRGQDVALRCDPISGHVSLFWYQQALGQGPEFLTYFQNEAQLDKSGLPSDRFFAERPEGSVSTLKIQRTQQEDSAVYLCASRTGSTDTQYFGPGTRLTVL.

At least ten counts were recorded for this clonotype. The chain joins TRBV15 to TRBJ1-6, with D unresolved. V was cut by 6 bases and J by 6 bases, with 9 bases left in between. This CDR3 contains 13 residues. CDR1 and CDR2 (germline): LNHNV, YYDKDF (reference sequence). The CDR3 region has the DNA TGTGCCACCAGGAGTACAGCTAATTCACCCCTCCACTTT. This sequence encodes CATRSTANSPLHF.